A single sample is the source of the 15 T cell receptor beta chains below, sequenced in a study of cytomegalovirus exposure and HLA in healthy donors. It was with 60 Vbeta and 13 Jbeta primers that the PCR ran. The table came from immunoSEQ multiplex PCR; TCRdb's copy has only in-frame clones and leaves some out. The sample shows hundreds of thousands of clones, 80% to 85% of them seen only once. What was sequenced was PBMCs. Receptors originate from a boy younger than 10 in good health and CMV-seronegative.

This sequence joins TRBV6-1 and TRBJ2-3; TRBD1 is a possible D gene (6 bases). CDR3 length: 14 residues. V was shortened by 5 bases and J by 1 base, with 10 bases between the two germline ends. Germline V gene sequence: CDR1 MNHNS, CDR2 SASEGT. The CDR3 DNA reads TGTGCCAGCAGTCCGGACAGCGGCACAGATACGCAGTATTTT. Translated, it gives CASSPDSGTDTQYF.

Here the CDR3 DNA reads TGTGCCAGCAGCCTGGACAGCGTCTACGAGCAGTACTTC. Amino acids: CASSLDSVYEQYF. The J gene is TRBJ2-7, the V gene TRBV11-2, with D possibly TRBD1 on 6 matching bases. CDR3 size: 13 residues. Germline V lookup: CDR1 SGHAT, CDR2 FQNNGV. Trimming took 5 bases from V and 3 from J, leaving 11 bases between them.

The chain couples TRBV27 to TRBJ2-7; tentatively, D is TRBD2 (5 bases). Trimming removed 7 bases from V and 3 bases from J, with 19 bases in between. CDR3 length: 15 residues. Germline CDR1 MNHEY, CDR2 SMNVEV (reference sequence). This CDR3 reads CASTAFQWELYEQYF. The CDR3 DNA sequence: TGTGCCAGCACCGCCTTTCAGTGGGAGCTCTACGAGCAGTACTTC.

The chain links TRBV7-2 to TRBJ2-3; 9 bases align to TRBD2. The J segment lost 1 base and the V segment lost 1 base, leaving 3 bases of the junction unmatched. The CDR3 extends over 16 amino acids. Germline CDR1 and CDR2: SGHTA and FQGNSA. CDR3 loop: CASSLGAGGGTDTQYF. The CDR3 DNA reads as TGTGCCAGCAGCTTAGGTGCGGGAGGGGGCACAGATACGCAGTATTTT. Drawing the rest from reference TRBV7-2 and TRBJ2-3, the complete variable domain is GAGVSQSPSNKVTEKGKDVELRCDPISGHTALYWYRQSLGQGLEFLIYFQGNSAPDKSGLPSDRFSAERTGGSVSTLTIQRTQQEDSAVYLCASSLGAGGGTDTQYFGPGTRLTVL.

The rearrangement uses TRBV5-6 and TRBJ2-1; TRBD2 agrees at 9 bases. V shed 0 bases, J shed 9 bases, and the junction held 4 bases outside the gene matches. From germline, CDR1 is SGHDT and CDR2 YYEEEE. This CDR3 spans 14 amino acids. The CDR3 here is CASSLVRGRGEQFF. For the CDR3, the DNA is TGTGCCAGCAGCTTGGTTCGCGGGAGGGGTGAGCAGTTCTTC.

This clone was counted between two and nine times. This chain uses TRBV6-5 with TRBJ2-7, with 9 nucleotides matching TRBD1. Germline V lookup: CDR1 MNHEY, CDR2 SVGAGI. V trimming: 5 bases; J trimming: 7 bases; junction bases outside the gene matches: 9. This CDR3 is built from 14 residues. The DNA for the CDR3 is TGTGCCAGCAGTAAGACCGGGACAGGGAATGAGCAGTACTTC. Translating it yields CASSKTGTGNEQYF.

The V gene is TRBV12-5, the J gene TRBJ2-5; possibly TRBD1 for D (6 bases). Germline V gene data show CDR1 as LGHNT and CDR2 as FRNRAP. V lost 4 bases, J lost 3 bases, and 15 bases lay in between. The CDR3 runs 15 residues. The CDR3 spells CASGSPGTRKETQYF. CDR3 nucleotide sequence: TGTGCTAGTGGTTCCCCCGGGACAAGAAAAGAGACCCAGTACTTC.

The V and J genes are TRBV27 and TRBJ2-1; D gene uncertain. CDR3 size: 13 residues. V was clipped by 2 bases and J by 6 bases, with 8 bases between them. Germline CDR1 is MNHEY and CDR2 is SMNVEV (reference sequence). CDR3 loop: CASSLGQGNEQFF. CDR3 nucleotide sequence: TGTGCCAGCAGTTTAGGGCAAGGCAATGAGCAGTTCTTC.

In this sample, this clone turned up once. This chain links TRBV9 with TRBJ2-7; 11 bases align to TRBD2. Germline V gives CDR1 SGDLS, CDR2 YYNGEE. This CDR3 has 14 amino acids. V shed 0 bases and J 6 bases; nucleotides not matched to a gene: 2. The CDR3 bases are TGTGCCAGCAGCGTAGATCTAGCGGGAGGCGAGCAGTACTTC. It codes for CASSVDLAGGEQYF.

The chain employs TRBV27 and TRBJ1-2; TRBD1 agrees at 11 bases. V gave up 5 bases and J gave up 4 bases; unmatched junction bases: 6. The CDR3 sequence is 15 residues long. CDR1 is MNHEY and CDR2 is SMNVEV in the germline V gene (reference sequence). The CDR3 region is CASSLRTGGVYGYTF. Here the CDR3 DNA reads TGTGCCAGCAGTCTTCGGACAGGGGGCGTCTATGGCTACACCTTC.

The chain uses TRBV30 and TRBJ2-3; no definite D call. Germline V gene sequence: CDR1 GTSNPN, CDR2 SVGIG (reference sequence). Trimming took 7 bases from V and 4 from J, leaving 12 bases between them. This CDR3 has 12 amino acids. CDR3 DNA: TGTGCCTCCATGTACAGTGCAGATACGCAGTATTTT. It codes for CASMYSADTQYF.

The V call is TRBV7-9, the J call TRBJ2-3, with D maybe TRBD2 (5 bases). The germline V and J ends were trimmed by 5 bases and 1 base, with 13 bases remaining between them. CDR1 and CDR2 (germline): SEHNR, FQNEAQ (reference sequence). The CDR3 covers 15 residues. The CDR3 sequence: CASSLSGPRTDTQYF. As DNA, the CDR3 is TGTGCCAGCAGCCTCAGCGGACCACGCACAGATACGCAGTATTTT.

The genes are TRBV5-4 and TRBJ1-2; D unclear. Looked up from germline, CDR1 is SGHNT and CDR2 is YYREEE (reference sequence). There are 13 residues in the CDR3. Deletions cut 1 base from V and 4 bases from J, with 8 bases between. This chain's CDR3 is CASSLNEAYGYTF. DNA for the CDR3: TGTGCCAGCAGCTTGAATGAGGCCTATGGCTACACCTTC.

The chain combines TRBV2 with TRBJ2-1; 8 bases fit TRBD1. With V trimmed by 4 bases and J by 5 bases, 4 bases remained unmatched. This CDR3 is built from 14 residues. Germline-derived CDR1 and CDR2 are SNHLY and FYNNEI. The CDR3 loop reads CASSGQGIDNEQFF. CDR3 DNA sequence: TGTGCCAGCAGTGGACAGGGGATTGACAATGAGCAGTTCTTC. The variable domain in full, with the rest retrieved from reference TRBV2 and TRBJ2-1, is EPEVTQTPSHQVTQMGQEVILRCVPISNHLYFYWYRQILGQKVEFLVSFYNNEISEKSEIFDDQFSVERPDGSNFTLKIRSTKLEDSAMYFCASSGQGIDNEQFFGPGTRLTVL.

The CDR3 DNA is TGCAGTGCGGACCCAGGGAATGGCTACACCTTC. Its translation is CSADPGNGYTF. The genes are TRBV20-1 and TRBJ1-2; possible D gene TRBD1, 5 bases. Looked up from germline, CDR1 is DFQATT and CDR2 is SNEGSKA (reference sequence). V was trimmed by 6 bases and J by 6 bases, leaving 11 bases between them. CDR3 size: 11 residues.